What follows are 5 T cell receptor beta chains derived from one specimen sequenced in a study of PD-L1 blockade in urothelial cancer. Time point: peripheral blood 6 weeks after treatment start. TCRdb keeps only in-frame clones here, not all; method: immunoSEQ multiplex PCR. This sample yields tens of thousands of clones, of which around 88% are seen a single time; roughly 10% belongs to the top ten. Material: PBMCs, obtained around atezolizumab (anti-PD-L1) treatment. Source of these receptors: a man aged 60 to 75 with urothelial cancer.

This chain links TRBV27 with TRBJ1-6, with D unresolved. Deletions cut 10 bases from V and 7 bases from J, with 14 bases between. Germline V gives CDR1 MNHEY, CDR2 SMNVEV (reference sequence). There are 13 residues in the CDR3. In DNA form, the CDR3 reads TGTGCCACCAGCCGGGAGATCAATTCACCCCTCCACTTT. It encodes CATSREINSPLHF.

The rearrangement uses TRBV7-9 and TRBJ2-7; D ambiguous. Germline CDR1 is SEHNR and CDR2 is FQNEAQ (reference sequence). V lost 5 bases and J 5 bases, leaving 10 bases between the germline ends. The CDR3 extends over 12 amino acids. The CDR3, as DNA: TGTGCCAGCAGCCAGACTCCTAACGAGCAGTACTTC. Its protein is CASSQTPNEQYF.

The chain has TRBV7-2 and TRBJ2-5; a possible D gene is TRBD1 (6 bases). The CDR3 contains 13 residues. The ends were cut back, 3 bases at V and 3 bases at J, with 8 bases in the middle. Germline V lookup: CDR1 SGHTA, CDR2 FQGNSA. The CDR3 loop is CASSFGQKETQYF. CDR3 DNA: TGTGCCAGCAGCTTCGGACAGAAAGAGACCCAGTACTTC.

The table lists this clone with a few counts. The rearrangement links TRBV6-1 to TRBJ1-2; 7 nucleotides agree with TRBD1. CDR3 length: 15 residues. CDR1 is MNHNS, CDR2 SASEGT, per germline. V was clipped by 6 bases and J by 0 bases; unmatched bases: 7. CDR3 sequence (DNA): TGTGCCAGCAGGAGGGGAACAGGGGCTAACTATGGCTACACCTTC. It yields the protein CASRRGTGANYGYTF.

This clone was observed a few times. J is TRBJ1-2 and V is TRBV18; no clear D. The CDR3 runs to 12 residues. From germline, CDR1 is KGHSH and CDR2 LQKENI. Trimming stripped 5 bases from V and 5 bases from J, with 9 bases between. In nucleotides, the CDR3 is TGTGCCAGCTCAGAACAGTCATATGGCTACACCTTC. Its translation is CASSEQSYGYTF.